This T cell receptor beta chain was found in a study of T cell repertoires in cytomegalovirus infection. This clonotype was picked up a small number of times. This CDR3 comprises 15 residues. The germline gives CDR1 PRHDT, CDR2 FYEKMQ (reference sequence). Trimming cost V 5 bases and J 1 base; bases outside gene matches: 5. MiXCR, run by TCRdb on the reads, gives a single entry per CDR3 protein. This table holds about 740,000 distinct CDR3 sequences, 35% found once. This TCR was sampled from a human donor in good health (CMV status not recorded). Some clones in this sample may be carry-over from other donors' samples. Sequenced input: PBMCs. V gene TRBV13 combines with J gene TRBJ2-7; 10 bases fit TRBD2. CDR3 in DNA: TGTGCCAGCAGCCCCAAACTAGCGGGATCCTACGAGCAGTACTTC. It specifies CASSPKLAGSYEQYF.